Below, 20 T cell receptor beta chains from the same sample are listed, as sequenced in a study of T cell responses to AZD1222 COVID-19 vaccine. Some clones are missing from TCRdb's copy, which holds only in-frame ones; the method was immunoSEQ multiplex PCR. The sample records about 85,000 clones, around 85% being singletons. The sequencing used peripheral blood, collected on day 0 of AZD1222 vaccination. These TCRs come from an adult in good health.

The rearrangement uses TRBV5-1 and TRBJ2-5; D might be TRBD2 (6 bases). Per the germline V gene, CDR1 is SGHRS and CDR2 is YFSETQ. This CDR3 comprises 15 residues. V was pared by 0 bases and J by 3 bases, with 12 bases between. In nucleotides, the CDR3 is TGCGCCAGCAGCTTGGCGGGGACTTTAAAAGAGACCCAGTACTTC. This sequence encodes CASSLAGTLKETQYF.

The gene calls are TRBV24-1 and TRBJ2-5, with 12 bases fitting TRBD2. The CDR3 consists of 16 residues. J gave up 5 bases and V 4 bases, and 7 bases lay outside the gene matches. CDR1 and CDR2 (germline): KGHDR, SFDVKD. CDR3 protein: CATSESSGRAVETQYF. CDR3 bases: TGTGCCACCAGTGAGTCTAGCGGGAGGGCCGTGGAGACCCAGTACTTC.

V is TRBV9 and J is TRBJ2-1; 10 bases align to TRBD1. This CDR3 has 20 residues. The J segment lost 0 bases and the V segment lost 4 bases, leaving 16 bases of the junction unmatched. In germline, CDR1 is SGDLS, CDR2 YYNGEE. CDR3 sequence reads: CASSPWDRGQLKTSYNEQFF. The CDR3, as DNA: TGTGCCAGCAGCCCGTGGGACAGGGGTCAACTTAAAACCTCCTACAATGAGCAGTTCTTC.

CDR3 coding DNA: TGTGCCAGCAGTGAAATTGGTACTAGCGGGAGGGCAGATACGCAGTATTTT. Its translation: CASSEIGTSGRADTQYF. J is TRBJ2-3 and V is TRBV25-1, with 13 positions matching TRBD2. Per the germline V gene, CDR1 is MGHDK and CDR2 is SYGVNS. Trimming removed 2 bases from V and 4 bases from J; junction bases left unmatched: 6. This CDR3 has 17 amino acids. The complete variable domain, with remaining parts taken from reference TRBV25-1 and TRBJ2-3, reads EADIYQTPRYLVIGTGKKITLECSQTMGHDKMYWYQQDPGMELHLIHYSYGVNSTEKGDLSSESTVSRIRTEHFPLTLESARPSHTSQYLCASSEIGTSGRADTQYFGPGTRLTVL.

This rearrangement joins TRBV3-1 (or the pseudogene TRBV3-2) to TRBJ2-2; no clear D. Looked up from germline, CDR1 is LGHDT and CDR2 is YNNKEL (reference sequence). V lost 0 bases, J lost 6 bases, and 5 bases lay in between. The CDR3 sequence is 13 residues long. This chain's CDR3 is CASSQEVSGELFF. CDR3 nucleotide sequence: TGTGCCAGCAGCCAAGAAGTATCCGGGGAGCTGTTTTTT.

The genes are TRBV19 and TRBJ2-7; D is ambiguous. V gave up 5 bases and J gave up 2 bases, with 10 bases separating them. The CDR3 extends over 13 amino acids. Per germline, CDR1 LNHDA and CDR2 SQIVND (reference sequence). The CDR3, as DNA: TGTGCCAGTAGTGAAAACAGAGCCTACGAGCAGTACTTC. Translated: CASSENRAYEQYF.

The gene calls are TRBV20-1 and TRBJ2-5; the D is unclear. Germline CDR1 is DFQATT and CDR2 is SNEGSKA (reference sequence). V lost 3 bases and J 5 bases, leaving 4 bases between the germline ends. This CDR3 contains 10 residues. The CDR3 nucleotides are TGCAGTGCTAGGTTGGAGACCCAGTACTTC. It specifies CSARLETQYF.

This sequence joins TRBV5-1 and TRBJ1-2; TRBD1 matches at 7 bases. V shed 3 bases and J 0 bases; nucleotides not matched to a gene: 2. Germline CDR1 is SGHRS and CDR2 is YFSETQ. The CDR3 has 14 residues. CDR3 sequence reads: CASSSGQSNYGYTF. As DNA, the CDR3 is TGCGCCAGCAGCTCGGGACAGTCTAACTATGGCTACACCTTC.

V and J are TRBV4-2 and TRBJ1-1; D not certain. V lost 1 base and J 2 bases, leaving 8 bases between the germline ends. This CDR3 spans 14 amino acids. CDR1 is LGHNA, CDR2 YNFKEQ, per germline. The CDR3 sequence: CASSQASINTEAFF. The CDR3, as DNA: TGTGCCAGCAGCCAAGCCAGTATTAACACTGAAGCTTTCTTT.

The chain has TRBV28 and TRBJ1-1; D possibly corresponds to TRBD1 (5 bases). Germline CDR1 is MDHEN and CDR2 is SYDVKM. The CDR3 loop spans 12 amino acids. The V end was cut by 5 bases, the J end by 8 bases, with 12 bases between. CDR3: CASSNTDREAFF. DNA for the CDR3: TGTGCCAGCAGTAATACCGACAGAGAAGCTTTCTTT.

The chain combines TRBV29-1 with TRBJ2-7; 8 bases are a match to TRBD1. Germline trimming cut 6 bases from V and 6 bases from J; bases unmatched to any gene: 10. The CDR3 runs 13 residues. Germline V gene lookup returns CDR1 SQVTM and CDR2 ANQGSEA. DNA of the CDR3: TGCAGCGTGGACGGGACAGGTTTTGCCGAGCAGTACTTC. This codes for CSVDGTGFAEQYF.

The rearrangement links TRBV29-1 to TRBJ2-7, with 8 positions matching TRBD2. Germline trimming cut 6 bases from V and 2 bases from J; bases unmatched to any gene: 6. The germline V gene has CDR1 SQVTM and CDR2 ANQGSEA. This CDR3 spans 13 amino acids. CDR3 sequence: CSVSGGKAYEQYF. For the CDR3, the DNA is TGCAGCGTCTCGGGGGGGAAAGCCTACGAGCAGTACTTC.

A single count supports this clone. This chain connects TRBV27 to TRBJ2-7; 8 bases align to TRBD2. Germline V gene sequence: CDR1 MNHEY, CDR2 SMNVEV (reference sequence). The J segment lost 1 base and the V segment lost 0 bases, leaving 14 bases of the junction unmatched. The length of the CDR3 is 19 residues. The DNA of the CDR3 is TGTGCCAGCAGTTTATCTGTCGGTGTGGGGGGGACTAGATCCTACGAGCAGTACTTC. This gives the protein CASSLSVGVGGTRSYEQYF.

The rearrangement uses TRBV7-9 and TRBJ1-5, with D maybe TRBD1 (5 bases). Germline V gene lookup returns CDR1 SEHNR and CDR2 FQNEAQ (reference sequence). With 1 base removed from V and 9 bases from J, the gap between germline ends came to 13 bases. This CDR3 contains 14 residues. The CDR3 DNA sequence: TGTGCCAGCAGCTTAGGGGGCGGCCAGGGGCCCCAGCATTTT. Its translation is CASSLGGGQGPQHF.

This clone was recorded a few times. The chain carries TRBV28 and TRBJ2-5; D might be TRBD2 (5 bases). The CDR3 extends over 13 amino acids. The germline V gene has CDR1 MDHEN and CDR2 SYDVKM. Trimming pared 5 bases from V and 7 bases from J, leaving 14 bases between. CDR3 amino acids: CASSQPGSLTQYF. The CDR3, as DNA: TGTGCCAGCAGTCAACCGGGGAGCCTGACCCAGTACTTC.

The J gene is TRBJ2-2, the V gene TRBV29-1, with TRBD1 identical over 11 bases. CDR3 size: 15 residues. Trimming at V came to 4 bases and at J to 4 bases, leaving 5 bases not matched to a gene. Germline CDR1 SQVTM, CDR2 ANQGSEA. CDR3 sequence: CSVGGTGGVTGELFF. The DNA for the CDR3 is TGCAGCGTTGGTGGGACAGGGGGGGTCACCGGGGAGCTGTTTTTT.

The J gene is TRBJ2-7, the V gene TRBV6-5; D unclear. Germline CDR1 reads MNHEY; CDR2 reads SVGAGI. The V and J ends lost 2 bases and 2 bases respectively, with 7 bases between them. The CDR3 is 13 residues long. CDR3 sequence: CASSYQVTYEQYF. In nucleotides, the CDR3 is TGTGCCAGCAGTTACCAGGTCACCTACGAGCAGTACTTC.

The rearrangement joins TRBV27 to TRBJ1-2; TRBD1 matches 8 bases. Germline CDR1 reads MNHEY; CDR2 reads SMNVEV (reference sequence). V was pared by 6 bases and J by 0 bases, with 3 bases of the junction left unmatched. The CDR3 covers 14 residues. The chain's CDR3 is CASSLQGANYGYTF. The CDR3 DNA reads as TGTGCCAGCAGCCTACAGGGGGCTAACTATGGCTACACCTTC.

This clone came up once. The sample has other DNA sequences that encode this CDR3 too. DNA of the CDR3: TGTGCCAGCAGCACAAACCCCCCTGAAGCTTTCTTT. Protein product: CASSTNPPEAFF. The chain joins TRBV2 to TRBJ1-1; no clear D. CDR3 length: 12 amino acids. CDR1 and CDR2 (germline): SNHLY, FYNNEI. Trimming stripped 6 bases from V and 6 bases from J, with 11 bases between.

The rearrangement uses TRBV9 and TRBJ2-5; tentatively, D is TRBD1 (6 bases). CDR1 is SGDLS and CDR2 is YYNGEE in the germline V gene. The CDR3 is made up of 14 amino acids. Trimming took off 1 base at V and 1 base at J, with 8 bases between the two ends. The CDR3 region is CASSVQGTQETQYF. DNA of the CDR3: TGTGCCAGCAGCGTACAGGGGACCCAAGAGACCCAGTACTTC.